This T cell receptor beta chain was sequenced in a study of T-cell reconstitution after alpha-beta-depleted transplantation in children. Unique molecular identifiers were used in preparing the TCRbeta library. Each CDR3 protein is one row after TCRdb ran MiXCR on the PCR reads. This table holds some 240,000 distinct CDR3 sequences, about 11% found once. The CDR3 runs 13 residues. V lost 8 bases and J lost 2, with 13 bases in between. In germline, CDR1 is ENHRY, CDR2 SYGVKD. The chain uses TRBV10-3 and TRBJ2-7; unclear D gene. The material was PBMCs from the stem cell graft donor, obtained from the stem cell graft. The sequence was collected from a human donor who donated a stem cell graft to a child with acute lymphoblastic leukemia. DNA of the CDR3: TGTGCCATCGACCCTTGGTTAGCCTACGAGCAGTACTTC. It encodes CAIDPWLAYEQYF.